Below are 30 T cell receptor beta chains sequenced from a single sample in a study of OX40 agonist ivuxolimab in advanced cancers. Profiling relied on immunoSEQ multiplex PCR, and the TCRdb table lists in-frame clones only, not all of them. The sample lists roughly 55,000 clones, about 90% seen once, with about 12% in the top ten. The sequences come from CD4+ or CD8+ T cells sorted from blood, collected in a trial of the OX40 agonist ivuxolimab. The source is an adult with an advanced solid tumor such as melanoma, head and neck, liver or kidney cancer.

This chain uses TRBV7-9 with TRBJ1-1, with D unclear. This CDR3 spans 12 amino acids. The V end was cut by 5 bases, the J end by 8 bases, with 12 bases between. Germline V lookup: CDR1 SEHNR, CDR2 FQNEAQ (reference sequence). The CDR3 nucleotides are TGTGCCAGCAGCCCCGGTTTGGCGGAAGCTTTCTTT. Translating it yields CASSPGLAEAFF.

This chain uses TRBV13 with TRBJ1-2; no definite D call. This CDR3 is built from 12 residues. Germline-derived CDR1 and CDR2 are PRHDT and FYEKMQ (reference sequence). V gave up 3 bases and J gave up 7 bases, with 9 bases separating them. Here the CDR3 reads CASSFIRGGYTF. The CDR3, as DNA: TGTGCCAGCAGCTTCATTCGAGGTGGCTACACCTTC.

The CDR3 region is CASSDDIWRTF. The CDR3 bases are TGTGCCAGCAGCGACGACATTTGGCGGACCTTC. This chain connects TRBV7-9 to TRBJ1-2, with D unresolved. Trimming removed 5 bases from V and 14 bases from J, with 15 bases in between. Looked up from germline, CDR1 is SEHNR and CDR2 is FQNEAQ (reference sequence). This CDR3 spans 11 amino acids. Variable domain in full (rest from reference TRBV7-9 and TRBJ1-2): DTGVSQNPRHKITKRGQNVTFRCDPISEHNRLYWYRQTLGQGPEFLTYFQNEAQLEKSRLLSDRFSAERPKGSFSTLEIQRTEQGDSAMYLCASSDDIWRTFGSGTRLTVV.

This clone was counted a single time. The genes are TRBV2 and TRBJ2-3, with D possibly being TRBD1 (6 bases). CDR3 size: 18 residues. Germline CDR1 is SNHLY and CDR2 is FYNNEI. Trimming stripped 2 bases from V and 0 bases from J, with 18 bases between. The CDR3 DNA follows: TGTGCCAGCAGTGAACTGTCCGGGGTGGGGGCGAGCACAGATACGCAGTATTTT. Encoded protein: CASSELSGVGASTDTQYF.

The rearrangement uses TRBV7-3 and TRBJ2-7, with D possibly TRBD1 on 6 matching bases. Germline values: CDR1 SGHTA, CDR2 FQGTGA. This CDR3 has 14 residues. With 2 bases removed from V and 3 bases from J, the gap between germline ends came to 11 bases. CDR3 bases: TGTGCCAGCAGCTTATCCGGACAGAGCTACGAGCAGTACTTC. Protein: CASSLSGQSYEQYF.

This clone turned up a few times. The CDR3 end shows no conserved phenylalanine or tryptophan, and so a read error is likely. This chain uses TRBV4-1 with TRBJ1-6, with unresolved D. Trimming cost V 0 bases and J 10 bases, with 7 bases left between them. The CDR3 is 13 residues long. Germline values: CDR1 MGHRA, CDR2 YSYEKL. CDR3 region: CASSQDQRSPLHL. The CDR3 bases are TGCGCCAGCAGCCAAGATCAGAGATCACCCCTCCACCTT.

This sequence joins TRBV7-9 and TRBJ2-7, with TRBD1 matching 9 bases. The CDR3 consists of 15 residues. V lost 5 bases and J lost 3; bases outside the gene matches: 8. CDR1 SEHNR and CDR2 FQNEAQ come from the germline V gene (reference sequence). CDR3 sequence reads: CASSLTGGGFYEQYF. The CDR3 DNA reads TGTGCCAGCAGCCTAACAGGGGGCGGCTTCTACGAGCAGTACTTC.

This rearrangement joins TRBV9 to TRBJ1-1; D remains ambiguous. The CDR3 is 16 residues long. CDR1 is SGDLS, CDR2 YYNGEE, per germline. The germline V and J ends were trimmed by 1 base and 1 base, with 14 bases remaining between them. This CDR3 reads CASSVTPFRGNTEAFF. CDR3 DNA sequence: TGTGCCAGCAGCGTAACCCCCTTTCGGGGGAACACTGAAGCTTTCTTT.

The table lists this clone with a count of one. The chain carries TRBV5-1 and TRBJ2-2; 9 bases fit TRBD1. After removal of 4 bases from V and 3 bases from J, the junction contained 7 bases not matched to a gene. The CDR3 sequence is 16 residues long. CDR1 and CDR2 (germline): SGHRS, YFSETQ. The CDR3 is CASSLSGTGYTGELFF. The CDR3, as DNA: TGCGCCAGCAGCCTGTCGGGGACAGGGTACACCGGGGAGCTGTTTTTT. Combining the CDR3 with reference TRBV5-1 and TRBJ2-2 gives the whole variable domain KAGVTQTPRYLIKTRGQQVTLSCSPISGHRSVSWYQQTPGQGLQFLFEYFSETQRNKGNFPGRFSGRQFSNSRSEMNVSTLELGDSALYLCASSLSGTGYTGELFFGEGSRLTVL.

This chain connects TRBV7-6 to TRBJ2-2, with TRBD1 matching over 10 bases. CDR1 and CDR2 from the germline V gene are SGHVS and FNYEAQ. The CDR3 is made up of 18 amino acids. Germline trimming cut 5 bases from V and 2 bases from J; bases unmatched to any gene: 11. The CDR3 sequence: CASSRDRGSSYNTGELFF. CDR3 sequence (DNA): TGTGCCAGCAGCCGGGACAGGGGATCTTCTTATAACACCGGGGAGCTGTTTTTT.

This clone was detected once. The V gene is TRBV9, the J gene TRBJ2-1, with 7 positions matching TRBD1. The CDR3 length is 15 residues. Germline V lookup: CDR1 SGDLS, CDR2 YYNGEE. J was trimmed by 2 bases and V by 0 bases; bases with no gene match: 2. Here the CDR3 reads CASSVDQGAYNEQFF. The CDR3 region has the DNA TGTGCCAGCAGCGTAGATCAGGGGGCCTACAATGAGCAGTTCTTC.

The chain is built from TRBV11-2 and TRBJ2-7, with 7 positions matching TRBD1. Germline CDR1 is SGHAT and CDR2 is FQNNGV. The CDR3 is made up of 16 amino acids. Trimming took 0 bases from V and 0 from J; bases not matched to a gene: 5. CDR3 nucleotide sequence: TGTGCCAGCAGCTTAGAAGGACAGGTTAACTCCTACGAGCAGTACTTC. This translates into CASSLEGQVNSYEQYF.

The chain joins TRBV7-2 to TRBJ2-1, with D perhaps matching TRBD1 or TRBD2 (6 bases each). There are 14 residues in the CDR3. The ends were cut back, 2 bases at V and 5 bases at J, with 10 bases in the middle. Looked up from germline, CDR1 is SGHTA and CDR2 is FQGNSA. The CDR3 DNA reads as TGTGCCAGCAGCTTAAGGGGGGCGCACAATGAGCAGTTCTTC. It yields the protein CASSLRGAHNEQFF.

The gene calls are TRBV7-9 and TRBJ2-5; the match to TRBD2 covers 8 bases. Germline assignment: CDR1 SEHNR and CDR2 FQNEAQ (reference sequence). The V segment lost 0 bases and the J segment 5 bases; nucleotides outside the gene matches: 5. The CDR3 has 15 residues. CDR3: CASSLAAGGVETQYF. The DNA for the CDR3 is TGTGCCAGCAGCTTAGCCGCGGGGGGAGTGGAGACCCAGTACTTC.

This clone was counted once. This chain connects TRBV2 to TRBJ1-1; D is unresolved. The CDR3 spans 15 residues. Germline CDR1 SNHLY, CDR2 FYNNEI. Trimming took 3 bases from V and 0 from J, leaving 11 bases between them. CDR3 sequence: CASSDLVHLNTEAFF. DNA of the CDR3: TGTGCCAGCAGTGATCTAGTTCACTTGAACACTGAAGCTTTCTTT.

The rearrangement uses TRBV9 and TRBJ1-1, with D unclear. CDR3 length equals 13 residues. V was cut by 0 bases and J by 6 bases, with 9 bases left in between. Germline values: CDR1 SGDLS, CDR2 YYNGEE. The CDR3 region is CASSVGFSAEAFF. DNA of the CDR3: TGTGCCAGCAGCGTAGGGTTTTCGGCTGAAGCTTTCTTT.

The chain uses TRBV27 and TRBJ2-5, with 7 bases that match TRBD1. Per the germline V gene, CDR1 is MNHEY and CDR2 is SMNVEV (reference sequence). The trim removed 5 bases at V and 4 bases at J, leaving 7 bases unmatched. This CDR3 contains 14 residues. The CDR3 loop is CASSTGAPRETQYF. The CDR3 DNA sequence: TGTGCCAGCAGTACAGGGGCCCCCAGAGAGACCCAGTACTTC.

V usage is TRBV10-3 and J usage is TRBJ1-1, with D perhaps matching TRBD1 (5 bases). The V and J ends lost 6 bases and 4 bases respectively, with 12 bases between them. This CDR3 region has 13 residues. In germline, CDR1 is ENHRY, CDR2 SYGVKD. CDR3 DNA sequence: TGTGCCATCAGGACAGACCCGGGCACTGAAGCTTTCTTT. Encoded protein: CAIRTDPGTEAFF.

The rearrangement joins TRBV11-1 to TRBJ1-4, with TRBD1 as a possible D gene (6 bases). This CDR3 region has 15 residues. With 5 bases removed from V and 6 bases from J, the gap between germline ends came to 16 bases. Germline V gene lookup returns CDR1 SGHAT and CDR2 FQDESV (reference sequence). CDR3 in amino acids: CASSHDPNRDEKLFF. DNA of the CDR3: TGTGCCAGCAGCCATGATCCTAACAGGGATGAAAAACTGTTTTTT.

V gene TRBV7-3 combines with J gene TRBJ2-2, with 7 bases identical to TRBD1. CDR1 is SGHTA, CDR2 FQGTGA, per germline. V lost 5 bases and J lost 6; bases outside the gene matches: 3. The CDR3 has 13 residues. The CDR3 DNA reads TGTGCCAGCAGCCGACAGGGCCCCGGGGAGCTGTTTTTT. Protein product: CASSRQGPGELFF.

The rearrangement uses TRBV9 and TRBJ2-1, with D perhaps matching TRBD2 (6 bases). Deletions cut 2 bases from V and 0 bases from J, with 12 bases between. CDR1 SGDLS and CDR2 YYNGEE come from the germline V gene. The CDR3 is 16 residues long. CDR3 coding DNA: TGTGCCAGCAGCGTTTTAGGCGGGGACTCCTACAATGAGCAGTTCTTC. This encodes CASSVLGGDSYNEQFF.

Relative to its sample, this clone is large. The genes are TRBV4-1 and TRBJ1-5; no reliable D call. From germline, CDR1 is MGHRA and CDR2 YSYEKL. Trimming pared 4 bases from V and 1 base from J, leaving 8 bases between. The CDR3 contains 14 residues. CDR3 loop: CASSPPDSNQPQHF. CDR3 nucleotide sequence: TGCGCCAGCAGCCCCCCAGACAGCAATCAGCCCCAGCATTTT.

The chain carries TRBV15 and TRBJ2-6; D remains ambiguous. Germline CDR1 LNHNV, CDR2 YYDKDF (reference sequence). Between the trimmed V and J ends, which lost 0 bases and 0 bases, there was a span of 6 bases. The CDR3 extends over 16 amino acids. CDR3 bases: TGTGCCACCAGCAGAGATCGTGGCTCTGGGGCCAACGTCCTGACTTTC. Translating gives CATSRDRGSGANVLTF.

The chain is built from TRBV7-8 and TRBJ2-3; D gene uncertain. Trimming shortened V by 7 bases and J by 0 bases, and 14 bases separated the two germline ends. The CDR3 spans 15 residues. In germline, CDR1 is SGHVS, CDR2 FQNEAQ. CDR3 coding DNA: TGTGCCAGCACCCTTACAGCTCTGAGCACAGATACGCAGTATTTT. This sequence encodes CASTLTALSTDTQYF.

V usage is TRBV23-1 and J usage is TRBJ1-1; no firm D call. TRBV23-1 counts as an open reading frame of uncertain function. The CDR3 spans 8 residues. The ends were cut back, 8 bases at V and 11 bases at J, with 6 bases in the middle. CDR3 nucleotide sequence: TGCGCCAGCCAGGAGGCTTTCTTT. Its protein is CASQEAFF.

The CDR3 nucleotides are TGTGCCAGCAGTTTAGGGTTGGGTGAGCAGTTCTTC. As protein: CASSLGLGEQFF. The J gene is TRBJ2-1, the V gene TRBV27; the D is unclear. This CDR3 contains 12 residues. CDR1 is MNHEY, CDR2 SMNVEV, per germline (reference sequence). The V end was cut by 2 bases, the J end by 9 bases, with 8 bases between.

The gene calls are TRBV11-2 and TRBJ2-2; the D gene is possibly TRBD2 (6 bases). V was cut by 5 bases and J by 4 bases, with 14 bases left in between. The CDR3 is 15 amino acids. Looked up from germline, CDR1 is SGHAT and CDR2 is FQNNGV. The CDR3 DNA is TGTGCCAGCAGCCTCCGGGACTCACTCACCGGGGAGCTGTTTTTT. Translated, it gives CASSLRDSLTGELFF.

This rearrangement joins TRBV4-1 to TRBJ1-1; 9 bases align to TRBD1. The junction had 6 bases not matched to a gene; V was cut back by 5 bases and J by 5 bases. In germline, CDR1 is MGHRA, CDR2 YSYEKL. The CDR3 spans 14 residues. CDR3 bases: TGCGCCAGCAGCATACGCGGGACAGGGACTGAAGCTTTCTTT. Residues: CASSIRGTGTEAFF.

The V call is TRBV28, the J call TRBJ2-7; 9 bases align to TRBD1. This CDR3 contains 13 residues. The V gene's germline CDR1 is MDHEN and CDR2 SYDVKM. V lost 7 bases, J lost 1 base, and 2 bases stayed unmatched. DNA for the CDR3: TGTGCCAGCACTGGGACAGGGTCCTACGAGCAGTACTTC. Amino acids: CASTGTGSYEQYF.

This clone is termed medium-sized. The V and J genes are TRBV7-9 and TRBJ1-2; tentative D call: TRBD1 (5 bases). V was trimmed by 2 bases and J by 0 bases, leaving 13 bases between them. Germline V gene lookup returns CDR1 SEHNR and CDR2 FQNEAQ (reference sequence). This CDR3 has 16 amino acids. Here the CDR3 reads CASSLSTETANYGYTF. As DNA, the CDR3 is TGTGCCAGCAGCTTAAGTACGGAGACAGCTAACTATGGCTACACCTTC.